This T cell receptor (beta chain) was observed in a study of OX40 agonist ivuxolimab in advanced cancers. About the study as a whole: The costimulatory receptor OX40 (CD134) was targeted by ivuxolimab, a fully human IgG2 agonistic monoclonal antibody. Intravenous ivuxolimab was administered to patients every 2 weeks at six dose levels: 0.01, 0.1, 0.3, 1.5, 3 and 10 mg/kg. Among the roughly 50 dose-escalation patients, around 20 had hepatocellular carcinoma, about 15 melanoma, 9 renal cell carcinoma and 9 head and neck cancer. In the dose-escalation cohort, 75% to 85% of patients were male, and the mean age was approximately 60 years with a range of roughly 23 to 90. Prior anti-PD-1, anti-PD-L1 or anti-CTLA-4 therapy was permitted, and less than 45% of dose-escalation patients had received checkpoint inhibitors. Three dose-escalation patients achieved partial responses, one with hepatocellular carcinoma and two with cutaneous melanoma. Peripheral TCRbeta sequencing was intended to test whether TCR sequence diversity was altered and clonal T-cell expansion was caused by ivuxolimab. The paper describes the monotherapy dose-escalation part (N = 52 patients) of the phase I trial of ivuxolimab. What the work shows at the level of the full study, not this receptor alone: Which antigens the clonally expanded peripheral T cells were specific for was not determined. On average, CD8+ T cells showed more expanded clones than CD4+ T cells after ivuxolimab. In the 0.1-3.0 mg/kg groups, partial responders had among the lowest normalized peripheral clonal expansion, particularly in CD8+ T cells. Low levels of normalized T-cell clonal expansion were also seen in some patients who did not respond. At doses of 0.1 to 3.0 mg/kg, clonal expansion of both CD4+ and CD8+ blood T cells was observed from baseline to week 6.

CDR1 and CDR2 (MDHEN, SYDVKM) derive from the germline V gene. The CDR3 numbers 14 residues from cysteine through phenylalanine. Only the CDR3 part of the read is kept: 42 bases, read in frame from the first base. V loses 3 bases, J loses 5 bases, and the germline ends lie 14 bases apart. Genomic DNA was extracted from sorted cells for sequencing of the TCRbeta CDR3 region. The immunoSEQ Assay was used to sequence the TCRbeta CDR3 regions. TCRdb mirrors the immuneACCESS table, restricted to in-frame sequences. Some clones are absent from its copies; in checked studies, under half trace to an unresolved V gene, and the reason for the others is unknown. The sample table contains 70,000 to 75,000 clones; only one count was recorded for roughly 82% of them. The top ten constitute 4% to 6% of the sample. The trial excluded patients who had a history of autoimmune disease or who were on systemic immunosuppression. Peripheral blood for TCR sequencing was drawn from every dose cohort at baseline, at cycle 4 day 1 and at cycle 7 day 1. Samples came from an open-label, multicenter, first-in-human phase I dose-escalation trial of ivuxolimab. Adults with locally advanced or metastatic melanoma, renal cell carcinoma, hepatocellular carcinoma or head and neck squamous cell carcinoma were enrolled in the trial. Before TCR sequencing, CD4+ and CD8+ T cells were separately sorted from peripheral blood.

This clone has a single count. Its specific antigen is unknown. Per-nucleotide qualities are absent, and no much larger clonotype sits a single base away. The chain joins TRBV28 to TRBJ2-7; TRBD1 is possibly the D segment (6 matching bases). This TCR was sampled from an adult with an advanced solid tumor such as melanoma, head and neck, liver or kidney cancer. The sample was CD4+ or CD8+ T cells sorted from blood, taken in a trial of the OX40 agonist ivuxolimab. The CDR3 loop reads CASSLAGDRHEQYF. The sequence in DNA is TGTGCCAGCAGTTTGGCAGGGGATAGGCACGAGCAGTACTTC.